These T cell receptor beta chains were read from a single sample in a study of CD8 T cells in Susac syndrome. TCRdb independently ran MiXCR on the immunoSEQ multiplex PCR reads; one entry per CDR3 protein. The sample records 150,000 or so distinct CDR3 sequences, 85% to 95% being singletons. Sequenced sample: CD4+ T cells from PBMCs. Receptor source: a human donor with Susac syndrome. CDR3s include the opening cysteine and the closing phenylalanine or tryptophan. The D gene is left open where the match is weak. Clone size is given for some rows only: seen once, a few or many times, or a class if the clone is expanded.

size: NA; D: NA; J: TRBJ1-2; V: TRBV7-9; DNA: TGTGCCAGCAGCTCGTCAAGGGCAGGTGGCTACACCTTC; CDR3: CASSSSRAGGYTF
size: once; D: NA; J: TRBJ2-7; V: TRBV20-1; DNA: TGCAGTGCTAAAAGGACCACCTACGAGCAGTACTTC; CDR3: CSAKRTTYEQYF
size: NA; D: TRBD1; J: TRBJ1-1; V: TRBV3-1; DNA: TGTGCCAGCAGCCTGAGGGGACAGGGGACCCGGATTGGTGAAGCTTTCTTT; CDR3: CASSLRGQGTRIGEAFF
size: NA; D: TRBD2; J: TRBJ2-4; V: TRBV5-5; DNA: TGTGCCAGCAGCTTGACTAGCGGGAGGAACGAGTACTTC; CDR3: CASSLTSGRNEYF
size: NA; D: NA; J: TRBJ1-1; V: TRBV20-1; DNA: TGCAGTGCTCCTACGGGCCCCAAGGGGACTGAAGCTTTCTTT; CDR3: CSAPTGPKGTEAFF
size: NA; D: TRBD2; J: TRBJ2-1; V: TRBV6-1; DNA: TGTGCCAGCAGGACTAGCGGGAGGCTGAGTACCTACAATGAGCAGTTCTTC; CDR3: CASRTSGRLSTYNEQFF
size: NA; D: NA; J: TRBJ2-2; V: TRBV20-1; DNA: TGCAGTGCTAAACTCGGTGGGAGTACCGGGGAGCTGTTTTTT; CDR3: CSAKLGGSTGELFF
size: NA; D: TRBD2; J: TRBJ2-7; V: TRBV2; DNA: TGTGCCAGCAGTGAAGCGGTGTTAGCGGGGGCCTTCTACGAGCAGTACTTC; CDR3: CASSEAVLAGAFYEQYF
size: NA; D: TRBD2; J: TRBJ2-5; V: TRBV29-1; DNA: TGCAGCGTTGGGCGGGGGGAGTACCAAGAGACCCAGTACTTC; CDR3: CSVGRGEYQETQYF
size: NA; D: NA; J: TRBJ2-4; V: TRBV19; DNA: TGTGCCAGTGGTGTTGGATTAGCCAAAAACATTCAGTACTTC; CDR3: CASGVGLAKNIQYF
size: NA; D: TRBD2; J: TRBJ2-5; V: TRBV10-3; DNA: TGTGCCATCCGCACTAGCGGGGGCCAAGAGACCCAGTACTTC; CDR3: CAIRTSGGQETQYF
size: NA; D: NA; J: TRBJ2-1; V: TRBV5-1; DNA: TGCGCCAGCAGTCCCCCTAGCGACAATGAGCAGTTCTTC; CDR3: CASSPPSDNEQFF
size: NA; D: TRBD1; J: TRBJ2-3; V: TRBV20-1; DNA: TGCAGTGCAATCACCGGGACAGGGTCAGATACGCAGTATTTT; CDR3: CSAITGTGSDTQYF
size: NA; D: NA; J: TRBJ2-7; V: TRBV30; DNA: TGTGCCTGGAAGCGGCAGGGGAGATCCTACGAGCAGTACTTC; CDR3: CAWKRQGRSYEQYF
size: NA; D: NA; J: TRBJ1-1; V: TRBV4-3; DNA: TGCGCCAGCAGCCTAGAGGGTAGGGACACTGAAGCTTTCTTT; CDR3: CASSLEGRDTEAFF
size: NA; D: NA; J: TRBJ2-1; V: TRBV7-2; DNA: TGTGCCAGCAGCTTAGATGGGCGCTACAATGAGCAGTTCTTC; CDR3: CASSLDGRYNEQFF
size: NA; D: NA; J: TRBJ1-1; V: TRBV6-5; DNA: TGTGCCAGCAGTTACGGAAGGGAAGCTTTCTTT; CDR3: CASSYGREAFF
size: NA; D: NA; J: TRBJ1-4; V: TRBV15; DNA: TGTGCCACCAGCAGAGGCGTGGCAGATAATGAAAAACTGTTTTTT; CDR3: CATSRGVADNEKLFF
size: NA; D: NA; J: TRBJ2-6; V: TRBV30; DNA: TGTGCCTGGAAAAAGAGCTCTGGGGCCAACGTCCTGACTTTC; CDR3: CAWKKSSGANVLTF
size: NA; D: NA; J: TRBJ2-5; V: TRBV29-1; DNA: TGCAGCGTTAGGGGGAAACTCCAAGAGACCCAGTACTTC; CDR3: CSVRGKLQETQYF
size: NA; D: TRBD1; J: TRBJ1-4; V: TRBV5-1; DNA: TGCGCCAGCAGTACGGACAGGAATAATGAAAAACTGTTTTTT; CDR3: CASSTDRNNEKLFF
size: NA; D: NA; J: TRBJ2-6; V: TRBV10-3; DNA: TGTGCCATCAGTGGAGACTCTGGGGCCAACGTCCTGACTTTC; CDR3: CAISGDSGANVLTF
size: NA; D: NA; J: TRBJ1-4; V: TRBV5-1; DNA: TGCGCCAGCAGGGACAGAGGTGAAAAACTGTTTTTT; CDR3: CASRDRGEKLFF
size: NA; D: TRBD2; J: TRBJ2-2; V: TRBV9; DNA: TGTGCCAGCAGCCTAGGACTAGCGGGAGGCGGGGAGCTGTTTTTT; CDR3: CASSLGLAGGGELFF
size: NA; D: TRBD2; J: TRBJ2-1; V: TRBV2; DNA: TGTGCCAGCAGAGCGTCCATGGGCGGGAGCCGGATTGAGCAGTTCTTC; CDR3: CASRASMGGSRIEQFF
size: NA; D: NA; J: TRBJ2-3; V: TRBV6-4; DNA: TGTGCCAGCAGTGACTCAGGGTCTTACACAGATACGCAGTATTTT; CDR3: CASSDSGSYTDTQYF
size: NA; D: NA; J: TRBJ2-3; V: TRBV20-1; DNA: TGCAGTGCTAGAGAGGCCAAGGGGAATTGGGATACGCAGTATTTT; CDR3: CSAREAKGNWDTQYF
size: NA; D: NA; J: TRBJ2-3; V: TRBV6-5; DNA: TGTGCCAGCAGTAAGTCGGGGGCTAGCACAGATACGCAGTATTTT; CDR3: CASSKSGASTDTQYF
size: NA; D: TRBD2; J: TRBJ2-3; V: TRBV3-1; DNA: TGTGCCAGCAGCCAAAATAGCGGGACCCGGGATACGCAGTATTTT; CDR3: CASSQNSGTRDTQYF
size: NA; D: NA; J: TRBJ2-5; V: TRBV18; DNA: TGTGCCAGCTCACCACCAGGGGTTGCAAGGGGCGAGACCCAGTACTTC; CDR3: CASSPPGVARGETQYF
size: NA; D: TRBD1; J: TRBJ1-5; V: TRBV2; DNA: TGTGCCAGCAGTGATACAGGGGGCGGTCAGCCCCAGCATTTT; CDR3: CASSDTGGGQPQHF
size: NA; D: TRBD1; J: TRBJ1-5; V: TRBV5-6; DNA: TGTGCCAGCAGCTTGGGACAGGGAAATAGCCAGCCCCAGCATTTT; CDR3: CASSLGQGNSQPQHF
size: NA; D: TRBD1; J: TRBJ2-1; V: TRBV7-3; DNA: TGTGCCAGCAGACAGGGAGCAGGGGGTAATGAGCAGTTCTTC; CDR3: CASRQGAGGNEQFF
size: NA; D: NA; J: TRBJ2-1; V: TRBV27; DNA: TGTGCCAGCAGTTCGAGAGGGAAGTCCTACAATGAGCAGTTCTTC; CDR3: CASSSRGKSYNEQFF
size: NA; D: NA; J: TRBJ2-3; V: TRBV30; DNA: TGTGCCTGGAGTGTACAGGGTACGGCAGATACGCAGTATTTT; CDR3: CAWSVQGTADTQYF
size: NA; D: NA; J: TRBJ1-1; V: TRBV18; DNA: TGTGCCAGCTCACCACCCGGGACACCCCACACTGAAGCTTTCTTT; CDR3: CASSPPGTPHTEAFF
size: NA; D: NA; J: TRBJ2-3; V: TRBV2; DNA: TGTGCCAGCAGTACGTTCACAGATACGCAGTATTTT; CDR3: CASSTFTDTQYF
size: NA; D: NA; J: TRBJ1-2; V: TRBV18; DNA: TGTGCCAGCTCACCACCGGAAGCCTATTATGGCTACACCTTC; CDR3: CASSPPEAYYGYTF
size: NA; D: TRBD1; J: TRBJ2-6; V: TRBV10-2; DNA: TGCGCCAGCAGTGATCCGGGACAGGGGGCGAGTGGGGCCAACGTCCTGACTTTC; CDR3: CASSDPGQGASGANVLTF
size: NA; D: NA; J: TRBJ1-5; V: TRBV20-1; DNA: TGCAGTGGAGGGAGGGGCAATCAGCCCCAGCATTTT; CDR3: CSGGRGNQPQHF
size: NA; D: TRBD1; J: TRBJ2-7; V: TRBV5-1; DNA: TGCGCCAGCAACGGACAGGGGAGCGCGCAGTACTTC; CDR3: CASNGQGSAQYF
size: NA; D: NA; J: TRBJ2-2; V: TRBV12-3/TRBV12-4; DNA: TGTGCCAGCAGTCCCACCGGGACAATAAACACCGGGGAGCTGTTTTTT; CDR3: CASSPTGTINTGELFF
size: NA; D: NA; J: TRBJ1-2; V: TRBV7-9; DNA: TGTGCCAGCAGCTTAGCGGTGGGGCGCCACTATGGCTACACCTTC; CDR3: CASSLAVGRHYGYTF
size: NA; D: TRBD1; J: TRBJ1-1; V: TRBV18; DNA: TGTGCCAGCTCGGGCCTCATTGTGACAGGGGGTACTGAAGCTTTCTTT; CDR3: CASSGLIVTGGTEAFF
size: NA; D: NA; J: TRBJ2-5; V: TRBV30; DNA: TGTGCCTGGAGTCCTACGGCGCAAGAGACCCAGTACTTC; CDR3: CAWSPTAQETQYF